One sample yielded the 18 T cell receptor beta chains listed below, sequenced in a study of shared clonotypes between healthy human individuals. TCRdb keeps only in-frame clones here, not all; method: immunoSEQ multiplex PCR. The table shows 600,000 to 750,000 clones, with roughly 91% occurring only once. Sequencing was done on a sample of memory CD8+ T cells from PBMCs. Subset: CD45RO+ cells pooled with CCR7-negative TemRA cells. The receptors shown here come from a man between 18 and 29 years old in good health. Some clones in this sample may be carry-over from other donors' samples.

The chain is built from TRBV21-1 and TRBJ2-7. TRBV21-1 counts as a pseudogene. This CDR3 has 18 amino acids. CDR3 sequence reads: CASSKDRARRLDLYEQYF. The CDR3 region has the DNA TGTGCCAGCAGCAAAGACAGGGCGAGGAGACTAGACCTTTACGAGCAGTACTTC.

This rearrangement joins TRBV27 to TRBJ1-1; possible D gene TRBD1, 5 bases. Trimming took 6 bases from V and 4 from J, leaving 12 bases between them. Germline values: CDR1 MNHEY, CDR2 SMNVEV (reference sequence). This CDR3 spans 13 amino acids. CDR3: CASRGGRSTEAFF. In nucleotides, the CDR3 is TGTGCCAGCAGGGGGGGGAGGAGCACTGAAGCTTTCTTT.

Ten or more counts support this clone. CDR3 sequence reads: CASRGQGQGEQFF. CDR3 nucleotides: TGTGCCAGCAGGGGACAGGGGCAGGGTGAGCAGTTCTTC. The J gene is TRBJ2-1, the V gene TRBV11-2; 10 bases map to TRBD1. Germline values: CDR1 SGHAT, CDR2 FQNNGV. Trimming cost V 6 bases and J 9 bases; bases outside gene matches: 5. This CDR3 is 13 amino acids long.

This clone was observed at least ten times. The chain combines TRBV11-2 with TRBJ2-3; 7 nucleotides align to TRBD2. CDR3 length equals 15 residues. V lost 6 bases and J lost 4; bases outside the gene matches: 10. Germline values: CDR1 SGHAT, CDR2 FQNNGV. The chain's CDR3 is CASRKKGLVADTQYF. The CDR3 DNA sequence: TGTGCCAGCAGAAAAAAAGGACTAGTTGCAGATACGCAGTATTTT.

The gene calls are TRBV25-1 and TRBJ2-3; the D is unclear. Germline loops: CDR1 MGHDK, CDR2 SYGVNS. The V and J ends lost 0 bases and 6 bases respectively, with 7 bases between them. The CDR3 is 13 residues long. CDR3 residues: CASSEYPADTQYF. CDR3 bases: TGTGCCAGCAGTGAATACCCAGCGGATACGCAGTATTTT.

The chain has TRBV7-3 and TRBJ2-1, with D unclear. CDR3 size: 15 residues. V dropped 1 base and J dropped 2 bases, with 9 bases sitting between them. Germline assignment: CDR1 SGHTA and CDR2 FQGTGA. The CDR3 DNA reads TGTGCCAGCAGCTTAATAGGAACGGCCTACAATGAGCAGTTCTTC. Residues: CASSLIGTAYNEQFF.

This chain connects TRBV7-8 to TRBJ2-2; 11 bases are a match to TRBD2. Germline CDR1 reads SGHVS; CDR2 reads FQNEAQ. Trimming removed 4 bases from V and 6 bases from J; junction bases left unmatched: 7. There are 16 residues in the CDR3. The CDR3 DNA reads as TGTGCCAGCAGCTCATCGGGACTAGCGGTCCCCGGGGAGCTGTTTTTT. This codes for CASSSSGLAVPGELFF.

V gene TRBV7-3 combines with J gene TRBJ2-2; weak D call: TRBD1 (8 bases). The CDR3 consists of 14 residues. Germline V gene sequence: CDR1 SGHTA, CDR2 FQGTGA. The V end lost 10 bases, the J end lost 4 bases, and 16 bases lay between the germline ends. DNA for the CDR3: TGTGCCACCCAGGACAGGGAGGGCACCGGGGAGCTGTTTTTT. Residues: CATQDREGTGELFF.

The chain's CDR3 is CASSVAPGSPFSNEQFF. In DNA, the CDR3 is TGTGCCAGCAGCGTGGCCCCCGGCAGTCCATTCTCCAATGAGCAGTTCTTC. The gene calls are TRBV9 and TRBJ2-1; D unresolved. Germline CDR1 is SGDLS and CDR2 is YYNGEE. V lost 2 bases and J lost 6, with 21 bases in between. This CDR3 is 17 amino acids long.

The chain employs TRBV27 and TRBJ2-1; 8 nucleotides agree with TRBD1. V was clipped by 0 bases and J by 2 bases; unmatched bases: 3. In germline, CDR1 is MNHEY, CDR2 SMNVEV (reference sequence). The CDR3 is 16 residues long. CDR3 nucleotides: TGTGCCAGCAGTTTATCCGCAGGGGGCGCCTACAATGAGCAGTTCTTC. The encoded protein is CASSLSAGGAYNEQFF.

This clone has just one count. The DNA of the CDR3 is TGTGCCAGCAGCTCGACAGGGGGCACTGAAGCTTTCTTT. It encodes CASSSTGGTEAFF. The chain links TRBV2 to TRBJ1-1; 9 bases are shared with TRBD1. Germline assignment: CDR1 SNHLY and CDR2 FYNNEI. V lost 6 bases and J lost 4; bases outside the gene matches: 3. The CDR3 is 13 amino acids.

As to this clone: One junction end disagrees with the germline gene, perhaps due to a read error. The CDR3 region is CASRLGRSGNEQFF. Here the CDR3 DNA reads TGTGCCAGCAGGTTAGGCAGGTCGGGCAATGAGCAGTTCTTC. The chain recombines TRBV11-2 with TRBJ2-1; D is unclear. The V gene's germline CDR1 is SGHAT and CDR2 FQNNGV. The CDR3 runs 14 residues.

Turning to this clone: This specimen includes other DNA sequences encoding the same CDR3. The V gene is TRBV9, the J gene TRBJ1-1, with D unresolved. CDR3 length: 13 amino acids. V lost 2 bases to trimming and J lost 1 base, with 6 bases between them. Germline V gives CDR1 SGDLS, CDR2 YYNGEE. Written as DNA, the CDR3 is TGTGCCAGCAGCGTGGAAGGGAACACTGAAGCTTTCTTT. The encoded protein is CASSVEGNTEAFF.

The chain links TRBV4-3 to TRBJ2-1, with 8 bases fitting TRBD2. This CDR3 contains 15 residues. The germline gives CDR1 LGHNA, CDR2 YSLEER. The trim removed 4 bases at V and 2 bases at J, leaving 4 bases unmatched. CDR3 sequence reads: CASSLSGKAYNEQFF. In DNA, the CDR3 is TGCGCCAGCAGCCTTAGCGGGAAAGCCTACAATGAGCAGTTCTTC.

The V call is TRBV4-2, the J call TRBJ2-5; a weak D match, TRBD1 (5 bases). This CDR3 spans 16 amino acids. From germline, CDR1 is LGHNA and CDR2 YNFKEQ. The V and J ends lost 3 bases and 2 bases respectively, with 16 bases between them. The DNA for the CDR3 is TGTGCCAGCAGCCAGGAGTTCGACAGAGTTCAAGAGACCCAGTACTTC. This sequence encodes CASSQEFDRVQETQYF.

The gene calls are TRBV2 and TRBJ2-5, with a tentative D call TRBD1 (6 bases). The V gene lost 8 bases and the J gene lost 2 bases, with 9 bases spanning the gap. Germline CDR1 reads SNHLY; CDR2 reads FYNNEI. The CDR3 loop spans 12 amino acids. The CDR3 coding sequence is TGTGCCAGCGAAGGACAGCAAGAGACCCAGTACTTC. It is translated as CASEGQQETQYF.

The chain links TRBV2 to TRBJ2-2, with TRBD1 as a possible D gene (5 bases). V lost 6 bases and J 5 bases, leaving 13 bases between the germline ends. CDR3 length: 14 residues. Germline lookup yields CDR1 SNHLY and CDR2 FYNNEI. CDR3 DNA sequence: TGTGCCAGCAGCGACCCGGACATGACCGGGGAGCTGTTTTTT. This gives the protein CASSDPDMTGELFF.

The chain employs TRBV10-3 and TRBJ2-7; D unclear. The CDR3 is 12 residues long. The germline V and J ends were trimmed by 11 bases and 3 bases, with 14 bases remaining between them. CDR1 is ENHRY and CDR2 is SYGVKD in the germline V gene. The chain's CDR3 is CAHGLFFYEQYF. For the CDR3, the DNA is TGTGCCCATGGATTATTCTTCTACGAGCAGTACTTC.